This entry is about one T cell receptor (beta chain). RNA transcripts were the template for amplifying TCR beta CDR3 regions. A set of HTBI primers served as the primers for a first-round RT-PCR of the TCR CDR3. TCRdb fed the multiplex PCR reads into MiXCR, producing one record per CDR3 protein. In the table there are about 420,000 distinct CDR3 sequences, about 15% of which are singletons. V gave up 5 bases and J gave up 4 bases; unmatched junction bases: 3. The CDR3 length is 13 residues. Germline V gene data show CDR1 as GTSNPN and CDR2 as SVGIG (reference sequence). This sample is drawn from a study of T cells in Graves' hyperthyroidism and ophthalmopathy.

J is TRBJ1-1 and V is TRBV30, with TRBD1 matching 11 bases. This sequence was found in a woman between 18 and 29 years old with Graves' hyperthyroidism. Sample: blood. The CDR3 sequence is CAWGQGAATEAFF. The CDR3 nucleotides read TGTGCCTGGGGACAGGGGGCAGCCACTGAAGCTTTCTTT.